Each of the 3 T cell receptor beta chains below was sequenced from the same sample in a study of blood T cells in healthy people across ages. Together with a sample-barcoded 5' primer, a J-beta primer mix was included in a second PCR lasting roughly 7 to 11 cycles. TCRdb reanalysed the 5' RACE reads using MiXCR and keeps one entry per CDR3 protein. The sample contains roughly 1.5 million distinct CDR3 sequences, 35% to 45% of which appear only once. Sequences were obtained from blood. The receptor source for this set is a woman aged 18-29 years in good health.

This clonotype was found a few times. This chain links TRBV3-1 with TRBJ2-7, with 11 nucleotides matching TRBD2. CDR3 length: 14 residues. Germline V CDR1 and CDR2: LGHDT, YNNKEL (reference sequence). V shed 4 bases, J shed 5 bases, and the junction held 4 bases outside the gene matches. The CDR3 here is CASSRTSGGDEQYF. The CDR3 nucleotides are TGTGCCAGCAGCCGAACTAGCGGGGGCGACGAGCAGTACTTC.

In this sample, this clonotype turned up a few times. The V gene is TRBV7-2, the J gene TRBJ2-5, with 8 positions matching TRBD1. The J call is uncertain, as TRBJ2-7 better fits the DNA end. There are 15 residues in the CDR3. CDR1 is SGHTA, CDR2 FQGNSA, per germline. The CDR3 loop is CASSLLDRVLHEQYF. The DNA for the CDR3 is TGTGCCAGCAGCTTACTGGACAGGGTCTTGCACGAGCAGTACTTC.

This chain joins TRBV18 and TRBJ2-2; D not certain. Germline V CDR1 and CDR2: KGHSH, LQKENI. The CDR3 contains 15 residues. The V gene lost 2 bases and the J gene lost 1 base, with 8 bases spanning the gap. The CDR3 region is CASSPGNLNTGELFF. The CDR3 nucleotides are TGTGCCAGCTCACCAGGGAACTTGAACACCGGGGAGCTGTTTTTT. Using reference TRBV18 and TRBJ2-2 for the parts outside the CDR3, the full variable domain is NAGVMQNPRHLVRRRGQEARLRCSPMKGHSHVYWYRQLPEEGLKFMVYLQKENIIDESGMPKERFSAEFPKEGPSILRIQQVVRGDSAAYFCASSPGNLNTGELFFGEGSRLTVL.